Presented here are 5 T cell receptor beta chains from one specimen sequenced in a study of blood T cell repertoires in COVID-19. TCRdb's copy holds only in-frame clones and misses some; the assay was immunoSEQ multiplex PCR. The sample consists of about 170,000 clones, 87% of them appearing once. What was sequenced was peripheral blood. Every receptor here comes from a man aged 18 to 35 with active or convalescent COVID-19.

The CDR3 DNA reads TGCAGCGTTGTCCTAGCGGGATCCCAAGAGACCCAGTACTTC. Residues: CSVVLAGSQETQYF. J is TRBJ2-5 and V is TRBV29-1; 9 bases are a match to TRBD2. The CDR3 has 14 amino acids. Germline CDR1 and CDR2: SQVTM and ANQGSEA. Trimming at V came to 4 bases and at J to 1 base, leaving 4 bases not matched to a gene. The full variable domain, rest sourced from reference TRBV29-1 and TRBJ2-5, is SAVISQKPSRDICQRGTSLTIQCQVDSQVTMMFWYRQQPGQSLTLIATANQGSEATYESGFVIDKFPISRPNLTFSTLTVSNMSPEDSSIYLCSVVLAGSQETQYFGPGTRLLVL.

V is TRBV27 and J is TRBJ1-2, with 9 bases fitting TRBD1. CDR3 length equals 14 residues. J lost 0 bases, V lost 7 bases, and 3 bases had no gene match. Germline assignment: CDR1 MNHEY and CDR2 SMNVEV (reference sequence). The CDR3 spells CASTRTGANYGYTF. Here the CDR3 DNA reads TGTGCCAGCACAAGGACAGGGGCTAACTATGGCTACACCTTC.

This chain links TRBV11-2 with TRBJ2-2; 8 bases line up with TRBD2. The CDR3 consists of 17 residues. V was clipped by 5 bases and J by 4 bases; unmatched bases: 12. Germline V lookup: CDR1 SGHAT, CDR2 FQNNGV. DNA of the CDR3: TGTGCCAGCAGCCCTATCCGCTCGGGGGGGGCCACCGGGGAGCTGTTTTTT. Its protein is CASSPIRSGGATGELFF.

The V and J genes are TRBV5-1 and TRBJ2-3; the match to TRBD2 covers 11 bases. Trimming removed 0 bases from V and 8 bases from J; junction bases left unmatched: 8. Germline CDR1 is SGHRS and CDR2 is YFSETQ. The CDR3 is made up of 16 amino acids. For the CDR3, the DNA is TGCGCCAGCAGCTTGGTGATAGCGGGAGGGGTCGGTACGCAGTATTTT. Translating it yields CASSLVIAGGVGTQYF.

The V gene is TRBV30, the J gene TRBJ1-6, with D perhaps matching TRBD1 (5 bases). Trimming cost V 3 bases and J 10 bases, with 22 bases left between them. Germline-derived CDR1 and CDR2 are GTSNPN and SVGIG (reference sequence). This CDR3 has 16 residues. In DNA form, the CDR3 reads TGTGCCTGGAGCCAGGCGGGGGGATCGGTTGGGTCACCCCTCCACTTT. Protein product: CAWSQAGGSVGSPLHF.